This TCR beta chain emerged from a study of shared clonotypes between healthy human individuals. Findings of the study overall: Sorted-subset sequencing was shown by rarefaction to be incomplete despite large depth.

V lost 2 bases and J lost 2, with 10 bases in between. The germline V gene encodes CDR1 SNHLY and CDR2 FYNNEI. This CDR3 is built from 14 residues. Points on this clone: Its antigen is still unknown.

Sequencing was performed with immunoSEQ multiplex PCR; in TCRdb, only in-frame clones are kept and a portion is missing. The sample has about 2.4 million clones, approximately 93% seen once. Input material: naive CD4+ T cells from PBMCs. Subset specified: CD45RA+ positively selected. The chain joins TRBV2 to TRBJ2-7; a weak D match, TRBD1 (5 bases). This receptor was identified in a young man in good health. Some clones in this sample may be carry-over from other donors' samples. CDR3 nucleotide sequence: TGTGCCAGCAGTGAACAGGGTATGACCTACGAGCAGTACTTC. Its protein is CASSEQGMTYEQYF.